This record looks at one T cell receptor (beta chain) sequence and its context. This specimen belongs to a study of T cell changes during pregnancy in multiple sclerosis. CDR3 length: 14 residues. Germline values: CDR1 SGHNT, CDR2 YYREEE (reference sequence). V lost 3 bases to trimming and J lost 0 bases, with 9 bases between them. Sequencing was performed with immunoSEQ multiplex PCR; in TCRdb, only in-frame clones are kept and a portion is missing. The sample holds about 40,000 clones, around 94% seen once. V gene TRBV5-4 combines with J gene TRBJ1-1; D unresolved. The sample in question was peripheral blood, obtained in the third trimester of pregnancy. The receptor comes from a female donor with multiple sclerosis, enrolled in a pregnancy study. The DNA for the CDR3 is TGTGCCAGCAGCTCCCCGGGATTGAACACTGAAGCTTTCTTT. It yields the protein CASSSPGLNTEAFF.